The clone carrying this T cell receptor beta chain was counted between two and nine times. This sample was taken from a study of identical twins. TCRdb passed the 5' RACE reads through MiXCR, listing each CDR3 protein once. The repertoire holds fewer than 550,000 distinct CDR3 sequences, with about 16% as singletons. This CDR3 has 14 amino acids. V was shortened by 5 bases and J by 6 bases, with 16 bases between the two germline ends. This sample also belongs to another study, concerning yellow fever vaccine responses in identical twins. This second study notes: Twins reportedly mounted vaccine T cell responses that seemed partly convergent, partly personalized.

The rearrangement uses TRBV12-3 or TRBV12-4 and TRBJ1-2; the D gene is possibly TRBD1 (5 bases). The source of this sequence is a woman under 30 in good health. What was sequenced was CD4+ T cells sorted from blood. The CDR3 here is CASSQNSLGDGYTF. For the CDR3, the DNA is TGTGCCAGCAGTCAAAACAGTTTGGGGGATGGCTACACCTTC.